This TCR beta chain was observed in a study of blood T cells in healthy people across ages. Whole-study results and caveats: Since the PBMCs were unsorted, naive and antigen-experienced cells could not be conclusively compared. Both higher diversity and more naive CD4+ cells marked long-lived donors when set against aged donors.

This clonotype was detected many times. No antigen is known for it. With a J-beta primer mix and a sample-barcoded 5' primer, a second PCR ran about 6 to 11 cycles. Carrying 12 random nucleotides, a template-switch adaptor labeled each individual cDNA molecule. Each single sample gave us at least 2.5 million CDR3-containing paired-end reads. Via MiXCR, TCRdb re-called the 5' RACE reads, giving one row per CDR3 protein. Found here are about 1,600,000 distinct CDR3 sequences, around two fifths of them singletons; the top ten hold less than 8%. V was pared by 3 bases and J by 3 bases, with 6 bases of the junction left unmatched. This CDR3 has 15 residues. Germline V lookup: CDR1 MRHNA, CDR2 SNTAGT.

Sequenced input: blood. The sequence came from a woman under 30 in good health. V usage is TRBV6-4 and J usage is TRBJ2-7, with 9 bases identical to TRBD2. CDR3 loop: CASSDPAGGDYEQYF. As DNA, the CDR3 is TGTGCCAGCAGTGATCCAGCGGGAGGCGACTACGAGCAGTACTTC.